This T cell receptor beta chain is from a study of blood T cells in healthy people across ages. J gave up 9 bases and V 4 bases, and 5 bases lay outside the gene matches. The CDR3 is made up of 15 amino acids. Germline assignment: CDR1 SGHNT and CDR2 YENEEA. This clonotype appeared once. The use of a sample-barcoded 5' primer and a J-beta primer mix characterized a second PCR of roughly 6 to 11 cycles. TCRdb re-called the 5' RACE reads with MiXCR, one entry per CDR3 protein. The sample holds roughly 1.9 million distinct CDR3 sequences, more than 35% seen once. J is TRBJ2-1 and V is TRBV11-3; 14 bases are a match to TRBD2. Source material: blood. The receptor comes from a human donor in good health. The CDR3 bases are TGTGCCAGCAGCTCAACCGGGACTAGCGGGGGTGAGCAGTTCTTC. Amino acids: CASSSTGTSGGEQFF. The whole variable domain, filled in from reference TRBV11-3 and TRBJ2-1, reads EAGVVQSPRYKIIEKKQPVAFWCNPISGHNTLYWYLQNLGQGPELLIRYENEEAVDDSQLPKDRFSAERLKGVDSTLKIQPAELGDSAVYLCASSSTGTSGGEQFFGPGTRLTVL.